The 20 T cell receptor beta chains below come from one sample, sequenced in a study of control samples from healthy donors and cancer patients. Clones were read by immunoSEQ multiplex PCR, and TCRdb kept only the in-frame ones, dropping some. The sample includes fewer than 200,000 clones, just under 95% seen only once; the top ten take roughly 4%. The sample consisted of blood. These receptors originate from a woman between 55 and 75 years old in good health.

V is TRBV19 and J is TRBJ2-5; 7 positions match TRBD2. Trimming removed 4 bases from V and 1 base from J; junction bases left unmatched: 9. CDR1 LNHDA and CDR2 SQIVND come from the germline V gene (reference sequence). The CDR3 is 16 amino acids. The CDR3 region is CASSTTAGEGQETQYF. Written as DNA, the CDR3 is TGTGCCAGTAGTACCACGGCCGGGGAGGGCCAAGAGACCCAGTACTTC.

This chain joins TRBV19 and TRBJ2-1; 13 bases fit TRBD2. CDR3 length: 18 residues. V shed 3 bases and J 4 bases; nucleotides not matched to a gene: 9. The germline gives CDR1 LNHDA, CDR2 SQIVND (reference sequence). CDR3 region: CASSIGLAGAGGYNEQFF. The CDR3 coding sequence is TGTGCCAGTAGTATCGGACTAGCGGGGGCCGGGGGGTACAATGAGCAGTTCTTC. Complete variable domain (other parts from reference TRBV19 and TRBJ2-1): DGGITQSPKYLFRKEGQNVTLSCEQNLNHDAMYWYRQDPGQGLRLIYYSQIVNDFQKGDIAEGYSVSREKKESFPLTVTSAQKNPTAFYLCASSIGLAGAGGYNEQFFGPGTRLTVL.

The chain employs TRBV4-2 and TRBJ1-2; D unresolved. Germline V CDR1 and CDR2: LGHNA, YNFKEQ. The CDR3 runs to 14 residues. Deletions cut 3 bases from V and 6 bases from J, with 14 bases between. The CDR3 sequence is CASSHPTRNDGYTF. CDR3 DNA: TGTGCCAGCAGCCACCCCACCAGGAACGATGGCTACACCTTC.

The DNA for the CDR3 is TGCGCCAGCAGCCCGCCTATGCGACTAGGGGTTAATGAGCAGTTCTTC. Translated: CASSPPMRLGVNEQFF. The chain uses TRBV4-3 and TRBJ2-1; perhaps TRBD2 as D (6 bases). Germline loops: CDR1 LGHNA, CDR2 YSLEER. With 4 bases removed from V and 7 bases from J, the gap between germline ends came to 20 bases. The CDR3 runs to 16 residues.

The rearrangement uses TRBV5-1 and TRBJ1-2, with 8 bases that match TRBD1. The V gene's germline CDR1 is SGHRS and CDR2 YFSETQ. The CDR3 has 14 amino acids. Unmatched junction bases numbered 4, after V lost 3 bases and J lost 3 bases. In DNA form, the CDR3 reads TGCGCCAGCAGCTCGGACAGGGACCACTATGGCTACACCTTC. Amino acid sequence: CASSSDRDHYGYTF.

A remark on this clone: The sample carries other DNA sequences with the same CDR3. The chain combines TRBV12-3 or TRBV12-4 with TRBJ1-1; no reliable D call. The CDR3 length is 12 residues. With 3 bases removed from V and 0 bases from J, the gap between germline ends came to 2 bases. The CDR3 nucleotides read TGTGCCAGCAGTTTGCTGAACACTGAAGCTTTCTTT. Translating it yields CASSLLNTEAFF.

The CDR3: CASSLFRGGPYNEQFF. CDR3 sequence (DNA): TGTGCCAGCAGTTTATTTCGGGGGGGACCCTACAATGAGCAGTTCTTC. V gene TRBV27 combines with J gene TRBJ2-1; TRBD2 matches 8 bases. CDR1 MNHEY and CDR2 SMNVEV come from the germline V gene (reference sequence). The CDR3 totals 16 residues. J was trimmed by 2 bases and V by 1 base; bases with no gene match: 4.

The gene calls are TRBV19 and TRBJ1-1; 9 bases map to TRBD1. The CDR3 covers 14 residues. Losses at the gene ends were 6 bases for V and 0 bases for J; bases not matched to a gene: 2. The germline V gene has CDR1 LNHDA and CDR2 SQIVND (reference sequence). The CDR3, as DNA: TGTGCCAGTAGCTGGACAGGGGTGAACACTGAAGCTTTCTTT. Translation: CASSWTGVNTEAFF.

This clone was picked up one time. For the CDR3, the DNA is TGTGCCAGCAGTGATAGTGGTAGAGGGGAAACCTATGGCTACACCTTC. Translation: CASSDSGRGETYGYTF. This chain links TRBV25-1 with TRBJ1-2, with D maybe TRBD1 (5 bases). CDR3 size: 16 residues. From germline, CDR1 is MGHDK and CDR2 SYGVNS. V shed 3 bases and J shed 4 bases, with 18 bases lying between them.

This chain connects TRBV29-1 to TRBJ1-5, with D perhaps matching TRBD1 (6 bases). CDR1 SQVTM and CDR2 ANQGSEA come from the germline V gene. The CDR3 totals 15 residues. V was pared by 7 bases and J by 6 bases, with 22 bases between. The chain's CDR3 is CSAELGGGLGQPQHF. In DNA form, the CDR3 reads TGCAGCGCCGAATTGGGAGGGGGTTTGGGTCAGCCCCAGCATTTT. The full variable domain, rest sourced from reference TRBV29-1 and TRBJ1-5, is SAVISQKPSRDICQRGTSLTIQCQVDSQVTMMFWYRQQPGQSLTLIATANQGSEATYESGFVIDKFPISRPNLTFSTLTVSNMSPEDSSIYLCSAELGGGLGQPQHFGDGTRLSIL.

V usage is TRBV5-1 and J usage is TRBJ1-4; D unclear. The CDR3 consists of 13 residues. Germline values: CDR1 SGHRS, CDR2 YFSETQ. V shed 4 bases and J shed 6 bases, with 10 bases lying between them. As DNA, the CDR3 is TGCGCCAGCAGCCTAGGACGGGATGAAAAACTGTTTTTT. This sequence encodes CASSLGRDEKLFF.

The DNA for the CDR3 is TGCGCCAGCACCACAGGGGGCGACGGCGCGAATGAAAAACTGTTTTTT. This sequence encodes CASTTGGDGANEKLFF. This chain joins TRBV5-1 and TRBJ1-4; 9 bases are shared with TRBD1. From germline, CDR1 is SGHRS and CDR2 YFSETQ. This CDR3 has 16 residues. The V segment lost 6 bases and the J segment 5 bases; nucleotides outside the gene matches: 11.

CDR3 loop: CASGPGQGTEQFF. Written as DNA, the CDR3 is TGTGCCAGCGGCCCGGGACAGGGGACTGAGCAGTTCTTC. The rearrangement joins TRBV6-5 to TRBJ2-1; TRBD1 matches 10 bases. Germline trimming cut 8 bases from V and 9 bases from J; bases unmatched to any gene: 7. The CDR3 totals 13 residues. Germline V lookup: CDR1 MNHEY, CDR2 SVGAGI.

This clone was seen a single time. V gene TRBV18 combines with J gene TRBJ1-5, with D uncertain. CDR3 length: 16 residues. Germline V gives CDR1 KGHSH, CDR2 LQKENI. V was clipped by 2 bases and J by 2 bases, with 13 bases between them. The CDR3 loop is CASSPSTGMGNQPQHF. The CDR3 coding sequence is TGTGCCAGCTCACCATCCACTGGGATGGGCAATCAGCCCCAGCATTTT.

In regard to this clone: Distinct nucleotide sequences in the sample also encode this CDR3. V is TRBV6-2 or TRBV6-3 and J is TRBJ1-5; no clear D gene. Germline CDR1 MNHEY, CDR2 SVGEGT. The germline V and J ends were trimmed by 2 bases and 7 bases, with 6 bases remaining between them. The CDR3 contains 12 residues. In DNA, the CDR3 is TGTGCCAGCAGTTACATCGGGCAGCCCCAGCATTTT. Protein product: CASSYIGQPQHF.

A word on this clone: This sample includes further DNA sequences coding for the same CDR3. The chain joins TRBV7-2 to TRBJ1-4; TRBD1 might be the D (5 bases). Deletions cut 1 base from V and 5 bases from J, with 8 bases between. The CDR3 runs 14 residues. Germline V lookup: CDR1 SGHTA, CDR2 FQGNSA. Written as DNA, the CDR3 is TGTGCCAGCAGCTTAGGCAGGGTGAATGAAAAACTGTTTTTT. Its protein is CASSLGRVNEKLFF.

The chain employs TRBV7-3 and TRBJ1-1; 7 bases agree with TRBD1. The length of the CDR3 is 15 residues. V was pared by 0 bases and J by 1 base, with 2 bases of the junction left unmatched. The germline gives CDR1 SGHTA, CDR2 FQGTGA. The CDR3 loop reads CASSLTGGWNTEAFF. The CDR3 coding sequence is TGTGCCAGCAGCTTAACAGGGGGCTGGAACACTGAAGCTTTCTTT.

V gene TRBV14 combines with J gene TRBJ2-6, with 7 bases aligning to TRBD2. The CDR3 sequence is 14 residues long. V lost 3 bases, J lost 10 bases, and 6 bases stayed unmatched. CDR1 is SGHDN, CDR2 FVKESK, per germline. DNA for the CDR3: TGTGCCAGCAGCCAGGCCGGGGGACTAAACGTCCTGACTTTC. The encoded protein is CASSQAGGLNVLTF.

The chain has TRBV21-1 and TRBJ1-1. TRBV21-1 is noted as a pseudogene. The CDR3 loop spans 17 amino acids. The CDR3 loop reads CASSSRGQIPSNTEAFF. CDR3 sequence (DNA): TGTGCCAGCAGCTCCCGGGGGCAGATTCCGTCGAACACTGAAGCTTTCTTT.

The genes are TRBV7-9 and TRBJ2-1, with D tentatively TRBD1 or TRBD2 (6 bases each). This CDR3 comprises 16 residues. Trimming removed 1 base at V and 7 bases at J, with 17 bases between. Germline V gene sequence: CDR1 SEHNR, CDR2 FQNEAQ (reference sequence). CDR3 amino acids: CASSLDGAGDLNEQFF. The CDR3 region has the DNA TGTGCCAGCAGCTTAGATGGCGCAGGGGACTTGAATGAGCAGTTCTTC.